This TCR beta chain was retrieved from a study of T cells after posttransplantation cyclophosphamide. The repertoire was sequenced with immunoSEQ multiplex PCR; TCRdb's copy has only in-frame clones and lacks some. The sample carries more than 60,000 clones, around 93% recorded once. Turning to this clone: The antigen remains unidentified.

The related graft donor's blood sample was taken on the day of bone marrow donation. Germline CDR1 and CDR2: MNHNY and SVGAGI (reference sequence). CDR3 length: 13 residues. Trimming removed 5 bases at V and 7 bases at J, with 12 bases between. Study observations and caveats: After PTCy, TRB diversity resembled that of CNI/methotrexate controls. Tissue-infiltrating T cells from skin or gut overlapped little with blood T cells.

This chain connects TRBV6-6 to TRBJ2-1; D unresolved. The origin of this receptor is a woman in her twenties or thirties in good health and a related stem cell transplant donor. Sequenced input: PBMCs. CDR3 DNA: TGTGCCAGCAGTGCGAACCGGGTGAATGAGCAGTTCTTC. As protein: CASSANRVNEQFF.